This TCR beta chain was identified during a study of blood T cell repertoires in COVID-19. Background on the study: The samples span acute and convalescent COVID-19 from the United States, Italy and Spain. Sources were T cells, B-cell-depleted T cells, or PBMCs; the material itself was cDNA or gDNA.

Authors' analysis steps: Nucleated cell counts were estimated from reference gene primer amplification. Repertoires were generated with immunoSEQ multiplex PCR, while TCRdb's copy carries only in-frame clones and drops some. V and J calls and clone size come straight from that table; D and trimming were deduced from the DNA. The table lists 45,000 to 55,000 clones, roughly four fifths of them singletons. The length of the CDR3 is 14 residues. Germline values: CDR1 KGHDR, CDR2 SFDVKD. Trimming cost V 1 base and J 6 bases, with 10 bases left between them. Sequences were obtained from peripheral blood. The clonotype comes from a man aged 55 to 70 with active COVID-19. The chain links TRBV24-1 to TRBJ2-3, with a weak D call TRBD2 (5 bases). CDR3 region: CATSDLSGMDTQYF. The CDR3 DNA sequence: TGTGCCACCAGTGATTTATCGGGGATGGATACGCAGTATTTT.